This passage covers 25 T cell receptor beta chains from one sample sequenced in a study of T cell responses to AZD1222 COVID-19 vaccine. TCRdb keeps only in-frame clones here, not all; method: immunoSEQ multiplex PCR. This sample has 150,000 to 200,000 clones, with about 89% found just once. Sequencing used peripheral blood, obtained on day 0 of MenACWY control vaccination. All receptors derive from an adult in good health.

This chain joins TRBV5-6 and TRBJ1-5, with 7 nucleotides matching TRBD1. The germline CDR1 and CDR2 sequences are SGHDT and YYEEEE. After removal of 3 bases from V and 1 base from J, the junction contained 4 bases not matched to a gene. This CDR3 has 15 residues. CDR3 region: CASSSATGSNQPQHF. The CDR3 nucleotides read TGTGCCAGCAGCTCAGCGACAGGGAGCAATCAGCCCCAGCATTTT. The full variable domain, with the rest looked up from reference TRBV5-6 and TRBJ1-5, is DAGVTQSPTHLIKTRGQQVTLRCSPKSGHDTVSWYQQALGQGPQFIFQYYEEEERQRGNFPDRFSGHQFPNYSSELNVNALLLGDSALYLCASSSATGSNQPQHFGDGTRLSIL.

The rearrangement uses TRBV6-2 or TRBV6-3 and TRBJ1-2; 7 bases line up with TRBD1. Per the germline V gene, CDR1 is MNHEY and CDR2 is SVGEGT. This CDR3 comprises 19 residues. V was clipped by 2 bases and J by 0 bases; unmatched bases: 15. The CDR3 bases are TGTGCCAGCAGTTACCCGGGGACAGCCGCTGCGTTTTCTAACTATGGCTACACCTTC. It is translated as CASSYPGTAAAFSNYGYTF.

The V call is TRBV19, the J call TRBJ1-5, with TRBD1 matching over 8 bases. There are 16 residues in the CDR3. J lost 6 bases, V lost 4 bases, and 11 bases had no gene match. Per germline, CDR1 LNHDA and CDR2 SQIVND (reference sequence). CDR3 DNA sequence: TGTGCCAGTAGTAACCCCCGACAGGGGCTAGGTCAGCCCCAGCATTTT. Its translation is CASSNPRQGLGQPQHF.

This sequence joins TRBV29-1 and TRBJ2-1; D is uncertain. Germline CDR1 SQVTM, CDR2 ANQGSEA. The V and J ends lost 7 bases and 7 bases respectively, with 11 bases between them. CDR3 length: 11 residues. The CDR3 DNA follows: TGCAGCGGTAAATTATCGAATGAGCAGTTCTTC. Translating gives CSGKLSNEQFF.

V usage is TRBV18 and J usage is TRBJ1-6; D gene uncertain. Germline-derived CDR1 and CDR2 are KGHSH and LQKENI. V lost 3 bases and J lost 0, with 9 bases in between. The CDR3 is 16 amino acids. The DNA for the CDR3 is TGTGCCAGCTCACCGGTACCGAGCTCCTATAATTCACCCCTCCACTTT. It specifies CASSPVPSSYNSPLHF. Based on the CDR3 plus reference TRBV18 and TRBJ1-6, the full variable domain is NAGVMQNPRHLVRRRGQEARLRCSPMKGHSHVYWYRQLPEEGLKFMVYLQKENIIDESGMPKERFSAEFPKEGPSILRIQQVVRGDSAAYFCASSPVPSSYNSPLHFGNGTRLTVT.

This chain links TRBV9 with TRBJ1-2; 7 positions agree with TRBD1. The CDR3 covers 12 residues. V was pared by 4 bases and J by 8 bases, with 5 bases of the junction left unmatched. Germline CDR1 and CDR2: SGDLS and YYNGEE. Written as DNA, the CDR3 is TGTGCCAGCAGCTCACAGGGGTACGGCTACACCTTC. As protein: CASSSQGYGYTF.

CDR3 DNA: TGTGCCAGCAGCCTAGGTTCACGGGCAGGAATCTCTGGAAACACCATATATTTT. This sequence encodes CASSLGSRAGISGNTIYF. This chain links TRBV28 with TRBJ1-3; D is uncertain. This CDR3 is built from 18 residues. V lost 6 bases to trimming and J lost 0 bases, with 21 bases between them. CDR1 and CDR2 (germline): MDHEN, SYDVKM.

This clone was seen once. The genes are TRBV11-2 and TRBJ1-5, with unresolved D. V was pared by 2 bases and J by 10 bases, with 12 bases between. The CDR3 totals 13 residues. Germline CDR1 is SGHAT and CDR2 is FQNNGV. CDR3 nucleotides: TGTGCCAGCAGCTTAATATCCTTGGGACCCCAGCATTTT. This codes for CASSLISLGPQHF.

The chain recombines TRBV7-9 with TRBJ1-2, with D maybe TRBD1 (5 bases). This CDR3 is 15 amino acids long. The germline gives CDR1 SEHNR, CDR2 FQNEAQ (reference sequence). Trimming left V 3 bases short and J 7 bases short, with 18 bases between. In nucleotides, the CDR3 is TGTGCCAGCAGCTTGGGAGGAGGGGCGAATACTGGCTACACCTTC. This sequence encodes CASSLGGGANTGYTF. The whole variable domain, remainder taken from reference TRBV7-9 and TRBJ1-2, is DTGVSQNPRHKITKRGQNVTFRCDPISEHNRLYWYRQTLGQGPEFLTYFQNEAQLEKSRLLSDRFSAERPKGSFSTLEIQRTEQGDSAMYLCASSLGGGANTGYTFGSGTRLTVV.

This clone was seen only a few times. V and J are TRBV15 and TRBJ1-2; D ambiguous. The germline gives CDR1 LNHNV, CDR2 YYDKDF (reference sequence). This CDR3 has 15 residues. Trimming removed 0 bases at V and 4 bases at J, with 12 bases between. Written as DNA, the CDR3 is TGTGCCACCAGCAGAGATCGTGTGGGAGGCTATGGCTACACCTTC. Translation gives CATSRDRVGGYGYTF.

This chain joins TRBV3-1 (or the pseudogene TRBV3-2) and TRBJ2-2; 9 bases match TRBD1. Germline assignment: CDR1 LGHDT and CDR2 YNNKEL (reference sequence). There are 15 residues in the CDR3. J lost 7 bases, V lost 4 bases, and 7 bases had no gene match. Here the CDR3 DNA reads TGTGCCAGCAGCCCCCGGACAGGGGTTGTCGGGGAGCTGTTTTTT. Translation gives CASSPRTGVVGELFF.

The genes are TRBV19 and TRBJ1-5; D call uncertain. The CDR3 extends over 14 amino acids. Trimming cost V 5 bases and J 4 bases, with 12 bases left between them. In germline, CDR1 is LNHDA, CDR2 SQIVND (reference sequence). CDR3 in amino acids: CASSDRLQNQPQHF. In DNA, the CDR3 is TGTGCCAGTAGTGACCGGCTTCAAAATCAGCCCCAGCATTTT.

The rearrangement joins TRBV18 to TRBJ2-7; D not certain. Germline CDR1 reads KGHSH; CDR2 reads LQKENI. This CDR3 is built from 13 residues. Trimming removed 4 bases from V and 4 bases from J, with 11 bases in between. CDR3 bases: TGTGCCAGCTCACGGGTCACGGAGTACGAGCAGTACTTC. Translation: CASSRVTEYEQYF.

V usage is TRBV5-1 and J usage is TRBJ2-1; TRBD1 matches 9 bases. Losses at the gene ends were 4 bases for V and 6 bases for J; bases not matched to a gene: 8. This CDR3 has 15 residues. The germline gives CDR1 SGHRS, CDR2 YFSETQ. This CDR3 reads CASSHGGTGLNEQFF. The CDR3 bases are TGCGCCAGCAGCCATGGTGGGACAGGGCTCAATGAGCAGTTCTTC.

On this clone itself: Other DNA sequences of this sample code for an identical CDR3. This chain connects TRBV4-3 to TRBJ2-7; TRBD1 agrees at 8 bases. Germline values: CDR1 LGHNA, CDR2 YSLEER. The CDR3 contains 14 residues. J lost 2 bases, V lost 5 bases, and 5 bases had no gene match. The CDR3 DNA sequence: TGCGCCAGCAGCACCCGACAGGGGCCCTACGAGCAGTACTTC. As protein: CASSTRQGPYEQYF.

This chain connects TRBV19 to TRBJ1-4, with D possibly matching TRBD1 (5 bases). CDR1 is LNHDA, CDR2 SQIVND, per germline (reference sequence). The length of the CDR3 is 18 residues. V gave up 1 base and J gave up 3 bases, with 18 bases separating them. CDR3 region: CASSIVGRANKANEKLFF. The CDR3 region has the DNA TGTGCCAGTAGTATAGTGGGCAGGGCGAATAAGGCTAATGAAAAACTGTTTTTT.

This clone occurred once. The V gene is TRBV28, the J gene TRBJ1-4; tentatively, D is TRBD1 (6 bases). Germline V gene lookup returns CDR1 MDHEN and CDR2 SYDVKM. The CDR3 is made up of 16 amino acids. Between the trimmed V and J ends, which lost 5 bases and 4 bases, there was a span of 17 bases. DNA for the CDR3: TGTGCCAGCAGTCCCCATGAGGGGGGTCTTAATGAAAAACTGTTTTTT. It translates to CASSPHEGGLNEKLFF.

Only one count was recorded for this clone. This chain uses TRBV27 with TRBJ2-1; D possibly corresponds to TRBD2 (5 bases). Per the germline V gene, CDR1 is MNHEY and CDR2 is SMNVEV (reference sequence). Between the trimmed V and J ends, which lost 2 bases and 10 bases, there was a span of 18 bases. CDR3 length equals 15 residues. CDR3 in DNA: TGTGCCAGCAGTTTAGTCTCATCGCCCGGGGTAGAGCAGTTCTTC. Translating it yields CASSLVSSPGVEQFF.

This chain joins TRBV7-2 and TRBJ2-7; the match to TRBD1 covers 10 bases. This CDR3 has 16 amino acids. Losses at the gene ends were 5 bases for V and 0 bases for J; bases not matched to a gene: 7. The germline CDR1 and CDR2 sequences are SGHTA and FQGNSA. For the CDR3, the DNA is TGTGCCAGCAGCGAGCCGGGACAGGGGAGCTCCTACGAGCAGTACTTC. This codes for CASSEPGQGSSYEQYF.

The V and J genes are TRBV7-2 and TRBJ1-5; TRBD1 is a possible D gene (5 bases). Trimming cost V 6 bases and J 1 base, with 13 bases left between them. CDR3 length equals 15 residues. The germline CDR1 and CDR2 sequences are SGHTA and FQGNSA. CDR3 nucleotide sequence: TGTGCCAGCAGAGCAGCACACAGGAGCAATCAGCCCCAGCATTTT. Translated, it gives CASRAAHRSNQPQHF. Using reference TRBV7-2 and TRBJ1-5 for the parts outside the CDR3, the full variable domain is GAGVSQSPSNKVTEKGKDVELRCDPISGHTALYWYRQSLGQGLEFLIYFQGNSAPDKSGLPSDRFSAERTGGSVSTLTIQRTQQEDSAVYLCASRAAHRSNQPQHFGDGTRLSIL.

This chain joins TRBV4-3 and TRBJ2-2, with TRBD2 as a possible D gene (6 bases). The CDR3 consists of 13 residues. In germline, CDR1 is LGHNA, CDR2 YSLEER. Trimming pared 4 bases from V and 5 bases from J, leaving 8 bases between. The CDR3 region has the DNA TGCGCCAGCAGCCTGGGACTTACCGGGGAGCTGTTTTTT. The encoded protein is CASSLGLTGELFF.

This clone showed up just once. The chain employs TRBV6-1 and TRBJ2-5, with D possibly TRBD1 on 5 matching bases. CDR3 size: 14 residues. Trimming stripped 3 bases from V and 5 bases from J, with 13 bases between. The germline CDR1 and CDR2 sequences are MNHNS and SASEGT. CDR3 sequence: CASSEWGSFETQYF. In nucleotides, the CDR3 is TGTGCCAGCAGTGAGTGGGGCAGCTTCGAGACCCAGTACTTC.

The chain has TRBV19 and TRBJ2-7; D gene unclear. The V gene's germline CDR1 is LNHDA and CDR2 SQIVND (reference sequence). There are 14 residues in the CDR3. The V and J ends lost 8 bases and 5 bases respectively, with 19 bases between them. CDR3 region: CASCDYDIVNEQYF. In DNA form, the CDR3 reads TGTGCCAGTTGTGATTATGACATAGTCAACGAGCAGTACTTC.

As to this clone: Sequence at one end of the junction differs from germline and may be a read error. The chain recombines TRBV4-3 with TRBJ1-4; the D gene is possibly TRBD1 (5 bases). The CDR3 extends over 16 amino acids. Germline CDR1 reads LGHNA; CDR2 reads YSLEER. The CDR3 reads CAGSDGAVGGNEKLFF. The CDR3, as DNA: TGCGCCGGCAGTGACGGAGCTGTCGGGGGTAATGAAAAACTGTTTTTT.

CDR3 protein: CASTPSGAGGSYEQYF. The CDR3 DNA reads TGTGCCAGCACCCCCTCTGGGGCAGGGGGTTCCTACGAGCAGTACTTC. J is TRBJ2-7 and V is TRBV5-6; the match to TRBD1 covers 7 bases. V shed 6 bases, J shed 1 base, and the junction held 13 bases outside the gene matches. CDR3 size: 16 residues. Germline V lookup: CDR1 SGHDT, CDR2 YYEEEE.